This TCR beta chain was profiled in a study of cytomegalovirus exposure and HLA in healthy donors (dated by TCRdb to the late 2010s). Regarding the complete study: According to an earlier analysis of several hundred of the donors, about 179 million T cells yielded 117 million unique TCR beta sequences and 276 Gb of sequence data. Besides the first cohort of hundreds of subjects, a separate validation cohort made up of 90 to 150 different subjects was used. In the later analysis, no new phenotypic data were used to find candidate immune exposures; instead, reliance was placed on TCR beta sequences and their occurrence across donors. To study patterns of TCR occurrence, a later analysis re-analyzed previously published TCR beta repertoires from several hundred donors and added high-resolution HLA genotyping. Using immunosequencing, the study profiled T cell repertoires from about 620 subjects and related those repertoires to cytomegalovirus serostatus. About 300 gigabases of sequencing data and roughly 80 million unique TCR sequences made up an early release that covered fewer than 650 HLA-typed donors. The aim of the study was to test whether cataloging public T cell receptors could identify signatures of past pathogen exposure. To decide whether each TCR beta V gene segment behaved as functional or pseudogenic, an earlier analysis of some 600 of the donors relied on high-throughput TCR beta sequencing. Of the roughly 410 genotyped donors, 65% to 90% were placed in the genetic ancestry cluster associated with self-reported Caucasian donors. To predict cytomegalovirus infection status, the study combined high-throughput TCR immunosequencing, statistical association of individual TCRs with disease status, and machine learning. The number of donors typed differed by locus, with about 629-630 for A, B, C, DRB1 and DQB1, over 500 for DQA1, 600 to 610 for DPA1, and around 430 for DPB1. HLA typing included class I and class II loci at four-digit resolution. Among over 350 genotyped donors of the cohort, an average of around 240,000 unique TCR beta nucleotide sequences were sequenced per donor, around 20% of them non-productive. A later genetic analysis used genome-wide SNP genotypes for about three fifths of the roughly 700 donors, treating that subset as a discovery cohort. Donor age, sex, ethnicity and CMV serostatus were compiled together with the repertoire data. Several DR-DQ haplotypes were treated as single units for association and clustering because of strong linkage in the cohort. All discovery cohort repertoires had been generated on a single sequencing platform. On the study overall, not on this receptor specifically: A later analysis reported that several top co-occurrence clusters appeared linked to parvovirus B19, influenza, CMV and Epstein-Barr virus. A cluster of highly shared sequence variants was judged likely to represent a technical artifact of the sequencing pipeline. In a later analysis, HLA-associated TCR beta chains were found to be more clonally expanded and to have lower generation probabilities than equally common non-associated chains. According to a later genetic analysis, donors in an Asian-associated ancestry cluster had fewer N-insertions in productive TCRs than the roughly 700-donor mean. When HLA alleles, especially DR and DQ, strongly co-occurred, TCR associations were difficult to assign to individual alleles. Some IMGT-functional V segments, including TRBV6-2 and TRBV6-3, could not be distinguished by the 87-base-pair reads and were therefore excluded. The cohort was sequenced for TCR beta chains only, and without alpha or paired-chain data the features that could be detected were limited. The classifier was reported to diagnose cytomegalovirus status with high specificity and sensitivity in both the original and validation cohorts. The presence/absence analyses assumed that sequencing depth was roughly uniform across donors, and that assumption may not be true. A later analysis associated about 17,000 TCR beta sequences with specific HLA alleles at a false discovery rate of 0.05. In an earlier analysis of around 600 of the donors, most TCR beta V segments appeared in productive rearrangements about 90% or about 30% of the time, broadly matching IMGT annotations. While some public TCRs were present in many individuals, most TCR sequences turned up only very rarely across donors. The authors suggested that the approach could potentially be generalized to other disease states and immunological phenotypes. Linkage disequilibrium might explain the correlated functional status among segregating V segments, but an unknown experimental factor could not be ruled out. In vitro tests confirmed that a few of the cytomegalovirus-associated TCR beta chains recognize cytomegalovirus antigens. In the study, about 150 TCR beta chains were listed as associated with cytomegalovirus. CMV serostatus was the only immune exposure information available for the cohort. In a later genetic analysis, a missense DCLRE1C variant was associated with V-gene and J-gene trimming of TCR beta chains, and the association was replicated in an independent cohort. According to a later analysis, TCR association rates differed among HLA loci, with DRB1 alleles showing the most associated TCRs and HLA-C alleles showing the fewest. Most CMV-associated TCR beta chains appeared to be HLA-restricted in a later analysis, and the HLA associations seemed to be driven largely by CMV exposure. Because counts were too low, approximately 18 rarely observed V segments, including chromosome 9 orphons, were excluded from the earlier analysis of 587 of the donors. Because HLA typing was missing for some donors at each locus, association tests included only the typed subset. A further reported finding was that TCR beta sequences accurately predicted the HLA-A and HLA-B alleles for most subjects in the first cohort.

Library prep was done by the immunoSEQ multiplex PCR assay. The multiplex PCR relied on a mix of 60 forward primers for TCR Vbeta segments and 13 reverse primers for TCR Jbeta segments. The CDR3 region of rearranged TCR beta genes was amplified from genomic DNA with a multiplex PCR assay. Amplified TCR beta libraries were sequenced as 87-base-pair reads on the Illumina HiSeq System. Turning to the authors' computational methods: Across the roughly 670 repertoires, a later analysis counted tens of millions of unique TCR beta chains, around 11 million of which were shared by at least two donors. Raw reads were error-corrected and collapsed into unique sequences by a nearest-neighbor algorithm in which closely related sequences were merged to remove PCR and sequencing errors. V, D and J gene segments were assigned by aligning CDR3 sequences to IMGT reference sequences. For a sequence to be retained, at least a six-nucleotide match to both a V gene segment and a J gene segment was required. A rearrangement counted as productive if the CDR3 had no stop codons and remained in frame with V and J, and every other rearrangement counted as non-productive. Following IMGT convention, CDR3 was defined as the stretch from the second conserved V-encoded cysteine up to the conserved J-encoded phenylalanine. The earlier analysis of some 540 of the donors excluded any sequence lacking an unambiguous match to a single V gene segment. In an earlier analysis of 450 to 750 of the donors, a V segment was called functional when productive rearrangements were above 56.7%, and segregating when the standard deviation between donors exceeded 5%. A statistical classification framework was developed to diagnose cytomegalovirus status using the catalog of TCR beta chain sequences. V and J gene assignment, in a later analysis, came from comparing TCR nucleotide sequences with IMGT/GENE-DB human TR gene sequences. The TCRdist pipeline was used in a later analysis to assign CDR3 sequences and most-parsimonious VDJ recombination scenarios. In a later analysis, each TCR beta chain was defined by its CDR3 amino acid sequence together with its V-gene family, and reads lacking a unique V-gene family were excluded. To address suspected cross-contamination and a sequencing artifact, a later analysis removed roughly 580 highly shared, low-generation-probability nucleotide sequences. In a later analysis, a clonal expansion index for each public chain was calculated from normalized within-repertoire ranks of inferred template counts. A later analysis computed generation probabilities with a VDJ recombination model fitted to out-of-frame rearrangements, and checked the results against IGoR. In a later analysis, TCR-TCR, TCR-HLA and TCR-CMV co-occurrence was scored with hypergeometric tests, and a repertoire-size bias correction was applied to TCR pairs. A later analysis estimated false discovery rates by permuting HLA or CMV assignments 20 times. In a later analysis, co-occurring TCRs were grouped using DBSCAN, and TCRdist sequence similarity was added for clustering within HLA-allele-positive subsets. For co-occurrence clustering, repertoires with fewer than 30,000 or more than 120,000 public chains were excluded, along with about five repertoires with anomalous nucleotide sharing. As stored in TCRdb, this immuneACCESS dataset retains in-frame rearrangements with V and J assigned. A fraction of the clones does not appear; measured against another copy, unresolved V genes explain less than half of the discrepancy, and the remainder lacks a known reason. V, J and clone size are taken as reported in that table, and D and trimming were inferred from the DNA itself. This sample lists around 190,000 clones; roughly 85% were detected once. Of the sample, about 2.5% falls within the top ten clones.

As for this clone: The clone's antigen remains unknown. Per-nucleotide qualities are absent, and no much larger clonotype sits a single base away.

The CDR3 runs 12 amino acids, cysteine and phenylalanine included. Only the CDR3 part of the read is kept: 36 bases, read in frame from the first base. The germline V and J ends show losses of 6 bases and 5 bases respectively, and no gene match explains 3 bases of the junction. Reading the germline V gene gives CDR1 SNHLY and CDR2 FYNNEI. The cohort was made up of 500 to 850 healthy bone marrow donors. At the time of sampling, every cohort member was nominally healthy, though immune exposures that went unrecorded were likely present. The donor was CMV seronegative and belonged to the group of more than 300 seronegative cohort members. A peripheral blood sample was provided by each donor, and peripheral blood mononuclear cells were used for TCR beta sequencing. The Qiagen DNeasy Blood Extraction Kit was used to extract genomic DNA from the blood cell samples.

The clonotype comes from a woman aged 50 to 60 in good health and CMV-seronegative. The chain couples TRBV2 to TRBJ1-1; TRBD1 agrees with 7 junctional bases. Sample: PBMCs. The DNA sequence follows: TGTGCCAGCAGAGGACAGGATACTGAAGCTTTCTTT. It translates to CASRGQDTEAFF.